This T cell receptor beta chain was profiled in a study of blood T cell repertoires in COVID-19. Clones were sequenced by immunoSEQ multiplex PCR, and TCRdb holds only the in-frame ones, with some missing. The profile shows 250,000 to 300,000 clones, about nine tenths of them singletons. Germline assignment: CDR1 SGDLS and CDR2 YYNGEE. V shed 7 bases, J shed 7 bases, and the junction held 4 bases outside the gene matches. The CDR3 has 12 amino acids. This chain joins TRBV9 and TRBJ2-2; 7 positions match TRBD2. The TCR sequence derives from a woman aged 25-40 years with COVID-19, enrolled during active disease. The material sequenced was peripheral blood. The CDR3 DNA follows: TGTGCCAGCTCCGCGGGGGACGGGGAGCTGTTTTTT. Translation gives CASSAGDGELFF.